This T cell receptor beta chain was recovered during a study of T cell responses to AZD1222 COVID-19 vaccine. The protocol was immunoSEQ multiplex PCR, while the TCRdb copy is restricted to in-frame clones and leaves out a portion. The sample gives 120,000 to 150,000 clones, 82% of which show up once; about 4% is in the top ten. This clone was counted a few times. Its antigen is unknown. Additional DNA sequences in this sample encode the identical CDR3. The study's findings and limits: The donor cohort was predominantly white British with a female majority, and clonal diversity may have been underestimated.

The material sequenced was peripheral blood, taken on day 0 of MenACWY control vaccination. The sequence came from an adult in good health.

CDR3 nucleotides: TGCAGCGTTGAACCCCTGCAAGAGACCCAGTACTTC. As protein: CSVEPLQETQYF. The chain has TRBV29-1 and TRBJ2-5; D call uncertain. From germline, CDR1 is SQVTM and CDR2 ANQGSEA. This CDR3 is 12 amino acids long. Trimming removed 2 bases from V and 2 bases from J, with 6 bases in between.